A selection of T cell receptor beta chains follows, all from one sample in a study of OX40 agonist ivuxolimab in advanced cancers. The repertoire was sequenced with immunoSEQ multiplex PCR; TCRdb's copy has only in-frame clones and lacks some. Among roughly 25,000 clones listed, around 79% were seen once. The source material was CD4+ or CD8+ T cells sorted from blood, sampled in a trial of the OX40 agonist ivuxolimab. The receptors shown here come from an adult with an advanced solid tumor such as melanoma, head and neck, liver or kidney cancer. Each CDR3 is given with its conserved first and last residue. A D gene is named only where the DNA matches it firmly. Some rows have no size entry. The others give once, few or many, or a class for an expanded clone.

D	J	length	size	V	CDR3	DNA
-	TRBJ1-2	16	few	TRBV4-2	CASSQAEIAAVYGYTF	TGTGCCAGCAGCCAAGCGGAGATCGCTGCTGTCTATGGCTACACCTTC
-	TRBJ1-2	13	once	TRBV14	CASSPGFGYGYTF	TGTGCCAGCAGTCCCGGCTTCGGCTATGGCTACACCTTC
-	TRBJ2-1	14	many	TRBV7-9	CASSLDGLNNEQFF	TGTGCCAGCAGCTTAGATGGGCTGAACAATGAGCAGTTCTTC
-	TRBJ2-1	12	-	TRBV11-3	CASSLLGDEQFF	TGTGCCAGCAGCTTGCTCGGGGATGAGCAGTTCTTC
-	TRBJ2-5	15	few	TRBV9	CASSSGQPYQETQYF	TGTGCCAGCAGCTCTGGACAGCCGTACCAAGAGACCCAGTACTTC
-	TRBJ2-7	16	-	TRBV21-1	CASSKARLAGNYEQYF	TGTGCCAGCAGCAAAGCGCGACTAGCGGGGAATTACGAGCAGTACTTC
-	TRBJ1-1	13	medium-sized	TRBV6-6	CASSPQGNTEAFF	TGTGCCAGCAGCCCCCAGGGGAACACTGAAGCTTTCTTT
TRBD1	TRBJ2-3	14	few	TRBV27	CASSSRGRTDTQYF	TGTGCCAGCAGTTCCAGGGGGCGAACAGATACGCAGTATTTT
-	TRBJ2-5	13	once	TRBV10-3	CAISEGGGETQYF	TGTGCCATCAGTGAGGGGGGTGGTGAGACCCAGTACTTC
TRBD1	TRBJ1-1	13	-	TRBV5-4	CASSYRGVTEAFF	TGTGCCAGCAGCTACAGGGGAGTCACTGAAGCTTTCTTT
-	TRBJ2-5	11	-	TRBV20-1	CSASEGGTQYF	TGCAGTGCTTCGGAGGGGGGGACCCAGTACTTC
-	TRBJ2-7	16	once	TRBV5-5	CASSFRGEQARYEQYF	TGTGCCAGCAGCTTCAGGGGGGAACAGGCGCGTTACGAGCAGTACTTC
TRBD1	TRBJ2-1	16	-	TRBV4-2	CASSQQLRGTDNEQFF	TGTGCCAGCAGCCAACAACTCAGGGGGACCGACAATGAGCAGTTCTTC
-	TRBJ1-3	15	-	TRBV4-2	CASSQGPGDGNTIYF	TGTGCCAGCAGCCAAGGCCCAGGGGATGGAAACACCATATATTTT
-	TRBJ2-5	13	-	TRBV4-2	CASSLRTRETQYF	TGTGCCAGCAGCCTCAGGACGAGGGAGACCCAGTACTTC
-	TRBJ2-1	16	-	TRBV25-1	CASSPMGGAVINEQFF	TGTGCCAGCAGTCCCATGGGGGGCGCCGTGATCAATGAGCAGTTCTTC
-	TRBJ2-5	12	-	TRBV7-9	CASSLHQETQYF	TGTGCCAGCAGCTTGCATCAAGAGACCCAGTACTTC
TRBD2	TRBJ2-1	15	once	TRBV6-6	CASRKTSGGDNEQFF	TGTGCCAGCAGGAAAACTAGCGGGGGGGACAATGAGCAGTTCTTC
-	TRBJ2-3	11	-	TRBV12-5	CASGFGATQYF	TGTGCTAGTGGTTTTGGAGCCACGCAGTATTTT
TRBD1	TRBJ1-2	15	-	TRBV5-6	CASSRPGGFMDGYTF	TGTGCCAGCAGCCGACCAGGGGGATTTATGGATGGCTACACCTTC
TRBD1	TRBJ2-7	16	-	TRBV5-1	CASSPGTGTKSYEQYF	TGCGCCAGCAGCCCGGGGACAGGGACTAAGTCCTACGAGCAGTACTTC
-	TRBJ2-1	14	few	TRBV27	CASSLPSGHNEQFF	TGTGCCAGCAGTTTACCTTCAGGGCACAATGAGCAGTTCTTC
TRBD1	TRBJ2-7	15	-	TRBV5-8	CASSPGQGRSYEQYF	TGTGCCAGCAGCCCAGGACAGGGGAGATCCTACGAGCAGTACTTC
TRBD1	TRBJ2-7	14	-	TRBV6-6	CASYDYRGAYEQYF	TGTGCCAGCTATGACTACAGGGGTGCCTACGAGCAGTACTTC
-	TRBJ1-6	15	-	TRBV10-1	CASSEAGPNNSPLHF	TGCGCCAGCAGTGAGGCAGGACCGAATAATTCACCCCTCCACTTT
-	TRBJ1-1	17	-	TRBV13	CASSLSGEGYMNTEAFF	TGTGCCAGCAGCCTAAGCGGGGAAGGCTATATGAACACTGAAGCTTTCTTT
-	TRBJ1-2	11	few	TRBV29-1	CSVEVNYGYTF	TGCAGCGTTGAAGTGAACTATGGCTACACCTTC
-	TRBJ1-6	14	once	TRBV7-2	CASSLIGKGSPLHF	TGTGCCAGCAGCCTAATAGGTAAGGGGTCACCCCTCCACTTT
-	TRBJ2-3	15	-	TRBV7-2	CASSLLGISTDTQYF	TGTGCCAGCAGCTTACTGGGGATAAGCACAGATACGCAGTATTTT
-	TRBJ2-7	14	-	TRBV5-1	CASTPGHSTYEQYF	TGCGCCAGTACACCGGGACACTCAACCTACGAGCAGTACTTC
-	TRBJ2-1	14	-	TRBV19	CASSTAGSYNEQFF	TGTGCCAGTAGTACCGCCGGGTCCTACAATGAGCAGTTCTTC
-	TRBJ2-1	14	-	TRBV7-3	CASSLRPGATEQFF	TGTGCCAGCAGCTTACGACCGGGAGCGACTGAGCAGTTCTTC
-	TRBJ1-3	12	few	TRBV19	CASSSFGNTIYF	TGTGCCAGTAGTTCTTTTGGAAACACCATATATTTT
-	TRBJ2-2	14	-	TRBV7-2	CASSPKGGHPELFF	TGTGCCAGCAGCCCAAAAGGGGGGCACCCGGAGCTGTTTTTT
-	TRBJ1-5	15	-	TRBV4-2	CASSPSPDLGQPQHF	TGTGCCAGCAGCCCCTCTCCGGACCTGGGGCAGCCCCAGCATTTT
TRBD2	TRBJ2-7	16	-	TRBV11-1	CASSLGPSGRVSEQYF	TGTGCCAGCAGCTTAGGTCCTAGCGGGAGAGTGAGCGAGCAGTACTTC
TRBD1	TRBJ2-1	14	-	TRBV27	CASRPGQTYNEQFF	TGTGCCAGCCGACCGGGACAGACCTACAATGAGCAGTTCTTC
TRBD1	TRBJ2-7	13	-	TRBV27	CASSSDRGLGQYF	TGTGCCAGCAGTTCCGACAGGGGGCTCGGGCAGTACTTC
-	TRBJ2-2	16	-	TRBV28	CASTPQGRKLTGELFF	TGTGCCAGCACCCCGCAGGGTCGTAAATTGACCGGGGAGCTGTTTTTT
TRBD2	TRBJ2-1	15	-	TRBV28	CATRPLAGGFNEQFF	TGTGCCACCCGACCCCTAGCGGGAGGGTTCAATGAGCAGTTCTTC
TRBD2	TRBJ2-3	15	-	TRBV6-5	CASTESGASTDTQYF	TGTGCCAGCACCGAAAGCGGGGCTAGCACAGATACGCAGTATTTT
-	TRBJ2-1	14	-	TRBV19	CASSIGTQRNEQFF	TGTGCCAGTAGTATCGGGACTCAACGCAATGAGCAGTTCTTC
-	TRBJ2-2	13	-	TRBV11-2	CASSLIGAGELFF	TGTGCCAGCAGCTTAATCGGGGCCGGGGAGCTGTTTTTT
TRBD2	TRBJ2-2	15	once	TRBV29-1	CSVVAGGFNTGELFF	TGCAGCGTTGTAGCGGGGGGGTTTAACACCGGGGAGCTGTTTTTT
-	TRBJ2-7	13	-	TRBV18	CASSSFDSYEQYF	TGTGCCAGCTCATCTTTCGACAGTTACGAGCAGTACTTC
-	TRBJ2-3	14	few	TRBV7-2	CASSHRFGSDTQYF	TGTGCCAGCAGCCACCGTTTTGGCTCAGATACGCAGTATTTT